Each of the 16 T cell receptor beta chains below was sequenced from the same sample in a study of identifying expanded T cells in peripheral blood. This table comes from immunoSEQ multiplex PCR, and its TCRdb copy is limited to in-frame clones, with some not included. The data contain fewer than 55,000 clones, approximately 82% of them seen just once; the ten biggest clones take up 11% to 15%. The source material was blood. The source is a person aged 18 to 70 in good health.

In its sample, this clone was seen a few times. The chain carries TRBV6-1 and TRBJ1-5; perhaps TRBD1 as D (6 bases). Trimming pared 8 bases from V and 2 bases from J, leaving 10 bases between. This CDR3 is built from 13 residues. The germline CDR1 and CDR2 sequences are MNHNS and SASEGT. CDR3 DNA: TGTGCCAGCGGGGGGGGCCGCAATCAGCCCCAGCATTTT. Translation gives CASGGGRNQPQHF.

The chain combines TRBV5-8 with TRBJ1-5, with D uncertain. V was shortened by 4 bases and J by 2 bases, with 10 bases between the two germline ends. Germline V gives CDR1 SGHTS, CDR2 YDEGEE. This CDR3 contains 14 residues. This CDR3 is CASSRRMGNQPQHF. CDR3 bases: TGTGCCAGCAGCCGCAGGATGGGCAATCAGCCCCAGCATTTT.

The rearrangement joins TRBV6-1 to TRBJ2-3; D is possibly TRBD2 (6 bases). The CDR3 is made up of 16 amino acids. V was shortened by 2 bases and J by 2 bases, with 14 bases between the two germline ends. CDR1 is MNHNS and CDR2 is SASEGT in the germline V gene. The CDR3 loop is CASSEQRREPTDTQYF. In DNA, the CDR3 is TGTGCCAGCAGTGAACAACGGAGGGAACCCACAGATACGCAGTATTTT.

The CDR3 sequence is CASSYPEEPQHF. Here the CDR3 DNA reads TGTGCCAGCAGTTACCCGGAGGAGCCCCAGCATTTT. V gene TRBV6-6 combines with J gene TRBJ1-5; no firm D call. The CDR3 runs to 12 residues. The germline CDR1 and CDR2 sequences are MNHNY and SVGAGI (reference sequence). V dropped 2 bases and J dropped 8 bases, with 7 bases sitting between them.

This clone was recorded only once. This chain joins TRBV15 and TRBJ2-3, with a weak D call TRBD2 (6 bases). Germline V lookup: CDR1 LNHNV, CDR2 YYDKDF (reference sequence). Trimming left V 11 bases short and J 6 bases short, with 12 bases between. The CDR3 length is 11 residues. Here the CDR3 DNA reads TGTGCCGCGGGGTGGGGGGATACGCAGTATTTT. Its translation: CAAGWGDTQYF.

The chain employs TRBV4-3 and TRBJ2-6; TRBD2 might be the D (5 bases). The CDR3 consists of 17 residues. Germline V gene sequence: CDR1 LGHNA, CDR2 YSLEER. The V and J ends lost 1 base and 4 bases respectively, with 14 bases between them. The CDR3, as DNA: TGCGCCAGCAGCCAAGCGGGCCAACCGGGGGGGGCCAACGTCCTGACTTTC. The encoded protein is CASSQAGQPGGANVLTF.

This clone was observed once. This chain uses TRBV30 with TRBJ2-2, with D perhaps given as TRBD1 or TRBD2 (5 bases each). The CDR3 covers 14 residues. Trimming stripped 2 bases from V and 4 bases from J, with 11 bases between. Germline CDR1 reads GTSNPN; CDR2 reads SVGIG (reference sequence). The CDR3 protein is CAWSIRGGTGELFF. For the CDR3, the DNA is TGTGCCTGGAGTATCCGGGGCGGCACCGGGGAGCTGTTTTTT.

This chain uses TRBV30 with TRBJ1-1; D uncertain. Trimming stripped 3 bases from V and 10 bases from J, with 21 bases between. CDR1 GTSNPN and CDR2 SVGIG come from the germline V gene (reference sequence). The CDR3 extends over 14 amino acids. CDR3 in amino acids: CAWRTSYGYTAAFF. CDR3 in DNA: TGTGCCTGGAGAACGAGTTATGGGTACACGGCAGCTTTCTTT.

J is TRBJ1-2 and V is TRBV6-1; D not certain. CDR3 length: 15 residues. The germline V and J ends were trimmed by 1 base and 6 bases, with 15 bases remaining between them. Germline assignment: CDR1 MNHNS and CDR2 SASEGT. Written as DNA, the CDR3 is TGTGCCAGCAGTGAAGACGGGCAGCGTGTACATGGCTACACCTTC. Its protein product is CASSEDGQRVHGYTF.

This clone was seen a handful of times. The V and J genes are TRBV4-3 and TRBJ1-4; TRBD1 might be the D (5 bases). The length of the CDR3 is 16 residues. V was clipped by 0 bases and J by 7 bases, with 15 bases between them. Germline V gene sequence: CDR1 LGHNA, CDR2 YSLEER. DNA of the CDR3: TGCGCCAGCAGCCAAGACTCACAGGCTGGGGGTGAAAAACTGTTTTTT. It codes for CASSQDSQAGGEKLFF.

The V gene is TRBV2, the J gene TRBJ2-1; possibly TRBD1 for D (6 bases). CDR1 SNHLY and CDR2 FYNNEI come from the germline V gene. CDR3 length equals 13 residues. V lost 4 bases, J lost 6 bases, and 10 bases lay in between. CDR3 DNA: TGTGCCAGCAGTGCAGGACAGAGCAATGAGCAGTTCTTC. It translates to CASSAGQSNEQFF.

The V and J genes are TRBV11-1 and TRBJ2-3; TRBD1 agrees at 10 bases. There are 17 residues in the CDR3. V dropped 3 bases and J dropped 6; count of bases not matched to a gene: 12. Germline CDR1 SGHAT, CDR2 FQDESV (reference sequence). As DNA, the CDR3 is TGTGCCAGCAGCTTCGGACCGGGACAGGGGCCGGGCGATACGCAGTATTTT. Translation gives CASSFGPGQGPGDTQYF.

J is TRBJ2-2 and V is TRBV5-4, with TRBD2 matching 9 bases. The CDR3 loop spans 19 amino acids. From germline, CDR1 is SGHNT and CDR2 YYREEE (reference sequence). The J segment lost 6 bases and the V segment lost 4 bases, leaving 19 bases of the junction unmatched. DNA of the CDR3: TGTGCCAGCAGCCAAGATGGGACTAGCATTTCGACTGGATCCGGGGAGCTGTTTTTT. Its protein product is CASSQDGTSISTGSGELFF.

This clone turned up a few times. The rearrangement links TRBV5-4 to TRBJ2-2; D call uncertain. CDR1 and CDR2 from the germline V gene are SGHNT and YYREEE (reference sequence). Trimming took off 7 bases at V and 4 bases at J, with 14 bases between the two ends. The CDR3 is made up of 14 amino acids. The CDR3 sequence: CASSEQPLTGELFF. The CDR3 bases are TGTGCCAGCTCCGAACAGCCGCTCACCGGGGAGCTGTTTTTT. Complete variable domain (other parts from reference TRBV5-4 and TRBJ2-2): ETGVTQSPTHLIKTRGQQVTLRCSSQSGHNTVSWYQQALGQGPQFIFQYYREEENGRGNFPPRFSGLQFPNYSSELNVNALELDDSALYLCASSEQPLTGELFFGEGSRLTVL.

This chain joins TRBV6-1 and TRBJ2-1; D is unresolved. V lost 8 bases, J lost 9 bases, and 8 bases lay in between. The V gene's germline CDR1 is MNHNS and CDR2 SASEGT. The CDR3 has 10 amino acids. Here the CDR3 DNA reads TGTGCCAGCGGGTTTGGTGAGCAGTTCTTC. This sequence encodes CASGFGEQFF.

The chain is built from TRBV9 and TRBJ2-1; the D gene is possibly TRBD2 (6 bases). V lost 3 bases, J lost 6 bases, and 13 bases lay in between. This CDR3 comprises 14 residues. Germline assignment: CDR1 SGDLS and CDR2 YYNGEE. CDR3 amino acids: CASSERESINEQFF. The CDR3 DNA follows: TGTGCCAGCAGCGAACGGGAGAGTATCAATGAGCAGTTCTTC.